This entry features one T cell receptor (beta chain) sequence. This specimen belongs to a study of cytomegalovirus exposure and HLA in healthy donors. Overall study: Sequencing of roughly 180 million T cells in an earlier analysis found approximately 120 million unique TCR beta sequences.

Vbeta (60) and Jbeta (13) primers were used in the PCR. Clones were sequenced by immunoSEQ multiplex PCR, and TCRdb holds only the in-frame ones, with some missing. The table includes more than 95,000 clones, around 78% detected once. Donors sampled were nominally healthy, though unrecorded immune exposures were likely. V gave up 4 bases and J gave up 0 bases, with 25 bases separating them. The length of the CDR3 is 21 residues. The rearrangement joins TRBV23-1 to TRBJ2-6; D possibly corresponds to TRBD1 (6 bases). TRBV23-1 is recorded as an ORF, its role being uncertain. The sample taken for sequencing was PBMCs. The clonotype comes from a man in his forties or fifties in good health and CMV-seronegative. Written as DNA, the CDR3 is TGCGCCAGCAGTCGGCTAGGACAGCCGCAAAACTTCAGCTCTGGGGCCAACGTCCTGACTTTC. Translating it yields CASSRLGQPQNFSSGANVLTF.